This T cell receptor beta chain derives from a study of tumor-infiltrating lymphocytes in primary liver carcinoma. At the level of the study: Regardless of tissue type, samples showed similar yields of roughly 3.5 to 7.5 million productive TCRbeta reads.

Unsorted whole blood supplied the RNA, and germline DNA was extracted too. CDR3 length equals 17 residues. In the case of this clonotype: Its antigen remains unidentified. This clone may be a read error of a much larger clone one base away.

Study-wide results and caveats: Reduced overlap was seen in tumor-adjacent and tumor-blood pairs versus tumor region pairs.

TCR beta cDNA was prepared out of 500 ng total RNA by means of a constant-region primer. Libraries covering TCR beta were generated through three nested multiplex PCR rounds (using a slightly modified ARM-PCR). TRBV1-TRBV30 forward and Cbeta reverse primers drove the first two roughly 10-cycle rounds. TCRdb reprocessed the multiplex PCR reads via MiXCR and lists one record per CDR3 protein. The sample shows approximately 300,000 distinct CDR3 sequences, 65% of them seen only once. Sequenced material: peripheral blood. The clonotype originates from a man aged 40-55 years with primary liver carcinoma and hepatitis B virus infection. J is TRBJ2-1 and V is TRBV12-3 or TRBV12-4; TRBD2 matches 14 bases. The CDR3 protein is CASSPRLAGGGHNGQFF. CDR3 nucleotide sequence: TGTGCCAGCAGTCCCAGACTAGCGGGAGGGGGTCACAATGGGCAGTTCTTC.